The rows below give T cell receptor beta chains drawn from one sample of a study of spatial heterogeneity in lung cancer. TCRdb fed the 5' RACE reads into MiXCR, producing one record per CDR3 protein. Found here are around 8,800 distinct CDR3 sequences, 7% of them singletons; the top ten hold around 9.3%. Source: lung tumor tissue, taken at surgery. The receptors originated from a male donor with early-stage non-small cell lung cancer. Both conserved end residues are part of each CDR3.

V gene | CDR3 protein
TRBV28 | CASSSSGVNTEAFF
TRBV28 | CASGGYNQPQHF
TRBV29-1 | CSVEVQVPGELFF
TRBV4-3 | CASSQRGSRAYNEQFF
TRBV7-8 | CASSPHRLPEYEQYF
TRBV18 | CASSLRKENTEAFF
TRBV5-1 | CASSAGNSGDTDTQYF
TRBV20-1 | CSASLTGGRDTEAFF
TRBV6-5 | CASSYWPFDQETQYF
TRBV6-2/TRBV6-3 | CASSPGLNNQPQHF